This TCR beta chain was sequenced for a study of T cell responses to AZD1222 COVID-19 vaccine. Broader study findings: Spike-specific TCR repertoires showed rising breadth and depth after two AZD1222 doses. Researchers report vaccine-associated CD4 TCRs spanning spike, with dominance at 160-218 and 743-854.

The CDR3 runs 15 residues. The V end lost 4 bases, the J end lost 0 bases, and 12 bases lay between the germline ends. Germline V gene sequence: CDR1 KGHSH, CDR2 LQKENI. Repertoires were generated with immunoSEQ multiplex PCR, while TCRdb's copy carries only in-frame clones and drops some. Here the sample spans about 150,000 clones, 80% to 90% being singletons. Note on this clone: Antigen unknown.

The receptor was isolated from an adult in good health. The chain links TRBV18 to TRBJ1-1; D not certain. The specimen was peripheral blood, collected on day 0 of AZD1222 vaccination. The CDR3 reads CASSLPRGLNTEAFF. CDR3 DNA: TGTGCCAGCTCACTTCCCCGTGGCCTGAACACTGAAGCTTTCTTT.